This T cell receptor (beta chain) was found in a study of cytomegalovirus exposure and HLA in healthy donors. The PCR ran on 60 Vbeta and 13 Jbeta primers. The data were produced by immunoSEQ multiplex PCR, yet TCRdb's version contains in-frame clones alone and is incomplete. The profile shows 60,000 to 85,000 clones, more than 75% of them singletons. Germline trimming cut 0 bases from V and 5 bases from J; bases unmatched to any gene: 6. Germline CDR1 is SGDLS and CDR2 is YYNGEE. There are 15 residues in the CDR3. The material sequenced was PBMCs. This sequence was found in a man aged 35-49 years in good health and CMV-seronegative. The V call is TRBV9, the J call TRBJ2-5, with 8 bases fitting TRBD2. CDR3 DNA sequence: TGTGCCAGCAGCGTAGGCCTAGCGGGCCGTGAGACCCAGTACTTC. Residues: CASSVGLAGRETQYF. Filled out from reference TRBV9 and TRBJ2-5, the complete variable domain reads DSGVTQTPKHLITATGQRVTLRCSPRSGDLSVYWYQQSLDQGLQFLIQYYNGEERAKGNILERFSAQQFPDLHSELNLSSLELGDSALYFCASSVGLAGRETQYFGPGTRLLVL.